This entry lists 12 T cell receptor beta chains sequenced from one sample in a study of blood T cell repertoires in COVID-19. Assay: immunoSEQ multiplex PCR; the TCRdb copy retains only in-frame clones and omits some. The sample lists fewer than 300,000 clones, 82% seen once, with 2.5% to 3.5% in the top ten. The sequenced sample consisted of peripheral blood. The receptor source for this set is a woman younger than 30 with acute or convalescent COVID-19.

This chain connects TRBV5-1 to TRBJ2-2; TRBD1 matches at 10 bases. Trimming removed 5 bases from V and 4 bases from J; junction bases left unmatched: 5. The CDR3 sequence is 15 residues long. The germline CDR1 and CDR2 sequences are SGHRS and YFSETQ. For the CDR3, the DNA is TGCGCCAGCAGGGAGGGGACAGGGGCCACCGGGGAGCTGTTTTTT. It translates to CASREGTGATGELFF.

The V and J genes are TRBV7-3 and TRBJ2-3; TRBD1 is a possible D gene (5 bases). The germline V gene has CDR1 SGHTA and CDR2 FQGTGA. V lost 1 base, J lost 9 bases, and 14 bases lay in between. This CDR3 spans 14 amino acids. CDR3 in amino acids: CASSLKSGPGTQYF. CDR3 coding DNA: TGTGCCAGCAGCTTAAAGTCAGGGCCAGGAACGCAGTATTTT.

The rearrangement joins TRBV2 to TRBJ1-2; 7 nucleotides match TRBD1. This CDR3 is 13 amino acids long. J gave up 3 bases and V 5 bases, and 3 bases lay outside the gene matches. Per the germline V gene, CDR1 is SNHLY and CDR2 is FYNNEI. CDR3 protein: CASSPTGDYGYTF. In DNA form, the CDR3 reads TGTGCCAGCAGTCCAACAGGGGACTATGGCTACACCTTC.

J is TRBJ2-1 and V is TRBV11-3; D is undetermined. Germline assignment: CDR1 SGHNT and CDR2 YENEEA. V was cut by 5 bases and J by 6 bases, with 8 bases left in between. The CDR3 has 12 residues. The DNA for the CDR3 is TGTGCCAGCAGCCGAGGAGTCAATGAGCAGTTCTTC. The encoded protein is CASSRGVNEQFF. The full variable domain, its missing parts supplied by reference TRBV11-3 and TRBJ2-1, is EAGVVQSPRYKIIEKKQPVAFWCNPISGHNTLYWYLQNLGQGPELLIRYENEEAVDDSQLPKDRFSAERLKGVDSTLKIQPAELGDSAVYLCASSRGVNEQFFGPGTRLTVL.

V gene TRBV18 combines with J gene TRBJ2-1; TRBD2 matches at 9 bases. Germline V CDR1 and CDR2: KGHSH, LQKENI. V was pared by 0 bases and J by 13 bases, with 10 bases of the junction left unmatched. CDR3 length: 15 residues. Written as DNA, the CDR3 is TGTGCCAGCTCACCACCGGGGCTTAGCGGGAGTTTCCAGTTCTTC. As protein: CASSPPGLSGSFQFF.

V gene TRBV6-5 combines with J gene TRBJ2-1; 9 bases match TRBD2. This CDR3 is built from 15 residues. CDR1 is MNHEY and CDR2 is SVGAGI in the germline V gene. The junction had 8 bases not matched to a gene; V was cut back by 6 bases and J by 5 bases. The DNA of the CDR3 is TGTGCCAGCAGCCAACTAGCGGGCATACACAATGAGCAGTTCTTC. Amino acids: CASSQLAGIHNEQFF.

This clone was seen a few times. The gene calls are TRBV5-1 and TRBJ1-6; D call uncertain. Trimming took off 3 bases at V and 0 bases at J, with 10 bases between the two ends. CDR3 length: 16 amino acids. Germline V gives CDR1 SGHRS, CDR2 YFSETQ. CDR3 loop: CASSSESSSYNSPLHF. The CDR3 bases are TGCGCCAGCAGCTCGGAGTCGAGCTCCTATAATTCACCCCTCCACTTT.

This chain joins TRBV9 and TRBJ1-2; TRBD1 aligns across 8 bases. CDR3 length: 13 amino acids. In germline, CDR1 is SGDLS, CDR2 YYNGEE. V shed 4 bases and J 6 bases; nucleotides not matched to a gene: 5. The CDR3 nucleotides read TGTGCCAGCAGCACGACAGGGGAGGATGGCTACACCTTC. It translates to CASSTTGEDGYTF.

The V call is TRBV6-5, the J call TRBJ2-7; TRBD2 agrees at 8 bases. V trimming: 2 bases; J trimming: 0 bases; junction bases outside the gene matches: 3. Germline V gene data show CDR1 as MNHEY and CDR2 as SVGAGI. The CDR3 is 15 residues long. CDR3 amino acids: CASSYREGSSYEQYF. The CDR3, as DNA: TGTGCCAGCAGTTACCGGGAGGGTAGCTCCTACGAGCAGTACTTC.

V is TRBV19 and J is TRBJ2-7; TRBD1 aligns across 7 bases. This CDR3 is 14 amino acids long. V shed 0 bases and J 6 bases; nucleotides not matched to a gene: 5. CDR1 is LNHDA, CDR2 SQIVND, per germline (reference sequence). For the CDR3, the DNA is TGTGCCAGTAGTATAGAACAGGGGTTTTCCGAGCAGTACTTC. Translation: CASSIEQGFSEQYF. Using reference TRBV19 and TRBJ2-7 for the parts outside the CDR3, the full variable domain is DGGITQSPKYLFRKEGQNVTLSCEQNLNHDAMYWYRQDPGQGLRLIYYSQIVNDFQKGDIAEGYSVSREKKESFPLTVTSAQKNPTAFYLCASSIEQGFSEQYFGPGTRLTVT.

In this sample, this clone turned up once. The chain couples TRBV28 to TRBJ2-7; D is perhaps TRBD2 (6 bases). The ends were cut back, 6 bases at V and 2 bases at J, with 11 bases in the middle. This CDR3 is 13 amino acids long. The V gene's germline CDR1 is MDHEN and CDR2 SYDVKM. CDR3 sequence: CASSRLDPYEQYF. The CDR3 nucleotides read TGTGCCAGCAGCCGACTAGACCCCTACGAGCAGTACTTC.

The CDR3 protein is CASRDLTSAQETQYF. The CDR3 nucleotides are TGTGCCAGCAGGGACTTGACTAGCGCACAAGAGACCCAGTACTTC. This chain joins TRBV2 and TRBJ2-5, with TRBD2 matching 8 bases. Losses at the gene ends were 6 bases for V and 2 bases for J; bases not matched to a gene: 8. This CDR3 is 15 amino acids long. Per germline, CDR1 SNHLY and CDR2 FYNNEI.